These 20 T cell receptor beta chains were all obtained from the same sample, sequenced in a study of cytomegalovirus exposure and HLA in healthy donors. Primers included in the PCR were 60 Vbeta and 13 Jbeta primers. Libraries were prepared by immunoSEQ multiplex PCR; TCRdb keeps only in-frame clonotypes and omits some of them. Among tens of thousands of clones, roughly three quarters were seen once, and the ten largest hold around 3.4%. The specimen was PBMCs. Receptors originate from a man aged 30-40 years in good health and CMV-seronegative.

V usage is TRBV5-1 and J usage is TRBJ1-4, with 7 positions matching TRBD1. CDR1 is SGHRS, CDR2 YFSETQ, per germline. The ends lost 4 bases at V and 2 bases at J; junction bases unmatched: 5. The CDR3 extends over 15 amino acids. The DNA of the CDR3 is TGCGCCAGCAGCCGACAGGGTTCGACTAATGAAAAACTGTTTTTT. This codes for CASSRQGSTNEKLFF.

The chain carries TRBV7-9 and TRBJ1-1; no firm D call. The CDR3 extends over 14 amino acids. The V gene's germline CDR1 is SEHNR and CDR2 FQNEAQ (reference sequence). V dropped 0 bases and J dropped 4 bases, with 9 bases sitting between them. The CDR3 region is CASSLAQPSTEAFF. The CDR3 DNA reads TGTGCCAGCAGCTTAGCACAGCCAAGCACTGAAGCTTTCTTT.

This rearrangement joins TRBV20-1 to TRBJ2-7, with D maybe TRBD2 (6 bases). V lost 7 bases and J lost 3, with 10 bases in between. Germline assignment: CDR1 DFQATT and CDR2 SNEGSKA (reference sequence). This CDR3 has 11 residues. This CDR3 is CSGGGLYEQYF. CDR3 nucleotide sequence: TGCAGTGGGGGAGGACTCTACGAGCAGTACTTC.

CDR3 in DNA: TGCGCCAGCAGCATAAGGACGGGGGAACAGCCCCAGCATTTT. This encodes CASSIRTGEQPQHF. V and J are TRBV5-1 and TRBJ1-5, with D possibly TRBD1 on 5 matching bases. Trimming took off 4 bases at V and 7 bases at J, with 15 bases between the two ends. In germline, CDR1 is SGHRS, CDR2 YFSETQ. This CDR3 region has 14 residues. Filled out from reference TRBV5-1 and TRBJ1-5, the complete variable domain reads KAGVTQTPRYLIKTRGQQVTLSCSPISGHRSVSWYQQTPGQGLQFLFEYFSETQRNKGNFPGRFSGRQFSNSRSEMNVSTLELGDSALYLCASSIRTGEQPQHFGDGTRLSIL.

The chain carries TRBV7-8 and TRBJ1-4; D may be TRBD1 (5 bases). The CDR3 extends over 13 amino acids. V gave up 0 bases and J gave up 7 bases, with 6 bases separating them. Germline CDR1 and CDR2: SGHVS and FQNEAQ. This CDR3 is CASSLAGGEKLFF. The DNA of the CDR3 is TGTGCCAGCAGCTTAGCGGGGGGTGAAAAACTGTTTTTT.

This clone was seen a few times. The CDR3 nucleotides read TGCGCCAGCAGAAAGGGACAGGGGGTTACTGAAGCTTTCTTT. Protein product: CASRKGQGVTEAFF. V gene TRBV5-1 combines with J gene TRBJ1-1; 11 bases map to TRBD1. CDR1 is SGHRS and CDR2 is YFSETQ in the germline V gene. The CDR3 has 14 amino acids. V lost 5 bases to trimming and J lost 5 bases; unmatched junction nucleotides: 5. Drawing the rest from reference TRBV5-1 and TRBJ1-1, the complete variable domain is KAGVTQTPRYLIKTRGQQVTLSCSPISGHRSVSWYQQTPGQGLQFLFEYFSETQRNKGNFPGRFSGRQFSNSRSEMNVSTLELGDSALYLCASRKGQGVTEAFFGQGTRLTVV.

This sequence joins TRBV14 and TRBJ1-1; D possibly corresponds to TRBD1 (5 bases). The CDR3 is 13 amino acids. With 4 bases removed from V and 11 bases from J, the gap between germline ends came to 17 bases. CDR1 and CDR2 (germline): SGHDN, FVKESK. The CDR3 here is CASSRLDSSWAFF. CDR3 DNA sequence: TGTGCCAGCAGCCGGTTAGACAGTTCCTGGGCTTTCTTT.

The V call is TRBV7-9, the J call TRBJ2-3, with 11 bases identical to TRBD2. The V gene's germline CDR1 is SEHNR and CDR2 FQNEAQ (reference sequence). The ends lost 5 bases at V and 5 bases at J; junction bases unmatched: 9. This CDR3 region has 16 residues. The CDR3 region is CASSVLAGGMGDTQYF. In DNA form, the CDR3 reads TGTGCCAGCAGCGTTCTAGCGGGAGGAATGGGAGATACGCAGTATTTT.

This clone was seen just once. This chain connects TRBV28 to TRBJ2-1; TRBD2 might be the D (5 bases). The V gene's germline CDR1 is MDHEN and CDR2 SYDVKM. V gave up 2 bases and J gave up 4 bases, with 9 bases separating them. The CDR3 is made up of 14 amino acids. CDR3 sequence reads: CASSLLGSYNEQFF. The CDR3 DNA sequence: TGTGCCAGCAGTTTACTGGGGAGTTACAATGAGCAGTTCTTC.

The V and J genes are TRBV27 and TRBJ2-5; D is undetermined. CDR1 MNHEY and CDR2 SMNVEV come from the germline V gene (reference sequence). This CDR3 has 13 amino acids. Trimming stripped 3 bases from V and 5 bases from J, with 10 bases between. The CDR3 bases are TGTGCCAGCAGTTTGTTTGTTCGGGAGACCCAGTACTTC. Translating it yields CASSLFVRETQYF.

The chain has TRBV9 and TRBJ2-6, with D hard to call. Germline loops: CDR1 SGDLS, CDR2 YYNGEE. V lost 5 bases, J lost 0 bases, and 6 bases lay in between. CDR3 length: 14 amino acids. The CDR3 DNA reads as TGTGCCAGCAGTACCAGCTCTGGGGCCAACGTCCTGACTTTC. Protein: CASSTSSGANVLTF.

The chain carries TRBV19 and TRBJ2-3, with TRBD2 matching 13 bases. V shed 6 bases and J 0 bases; nucleotides not matched to a gene: 3. Per the germline V gene, CDR1 is LNHDA and CDR2 is SQIVND (reference sequence). CDR3 length: 16 residues. CDR3 amino acids: CASRRTSGGSTDTQYF. The CDR3 DNA sequence: TGTGCCAGTAGGCGGACTAGCGGGGGTAGCACAGATACGCAGTATTTT.

The V gene is TRBV28, the J gene TRBJ1-6; D gene ambiguous. Trimming pared 4 bases from V and 10 bases from J, leaving 8 bases between. Per germline, CDR1 MDHEN and CDR2 SYDVKM. The CDR3 extends over 12 amino acids. The CDR3 sequence is CASSSNESPLHF. CDR3 sequence (DNA): TGTGCCAGCAGTTCAAACGAGTCACCCCTCCACTTT.

This chain joins TRBV6-1 and TRBJ2-7, with 10 bases aligning to TRBD2. The CDR3 has 15 residues. With 6 bases clipped from V and 7 bases from J, the junction kept 12 bases outside the gene matches. Germline V gene data show CDR1 as MNHNS and CDR2 as SASEGT. CDR3 protein: CASSREDSGRKEQYF. CDR3 coding DNA: TGTGCCAGCAGCCGGGAGGATAGCGGGAGGAAGGAGCAGTACTTC.

The CDR3 nucleotides read TGTGCCAGCTCACCACAGGACAGAATGAACACTGAAGCTTTCTTT. This codes for CASSPQDRMNTEAFF. The rearrangement links TRBV18 to TRBJ1-1, with a possible D match to TRBD1 (6 bases). In germline, CDR1 is KGHSH, CDR2 LQKENI. V shed 1 base and J shed 0 bases, with 9 bases lying between them. This CDR3 comprises 15 residues.

The J gene is TRBJ1-2, the V gene TRBV5-4, with D hard to call. CDR1 is SGHNT and CDR2 is YYREEE in the germline V gene (reference sequence). Trimming took 1 base from V and 4 from J, leaving 17 bases between them. This CDR3 has 16 amino acids. In DNA, the CDR3 is TGTGCCAGCAGCTTGTCCCATCTTCGAGGAGGCTATGGCTACACCTTC. The encoded protein is CASSLSHLRGGYGYTF.

The chain couples TRBV6-4 to TRBJ2-2; TRBD2 agrees at 9 bases. J was trimmed by 4 bases and V by 3 bases; bases with no gene match: 3. The CDR3 has 15 residues. Germline CDR1 is MRHNA and CDR2 is SNTAGT. The CDR3 loop is CASSERGGSTGELFF. CDR3 coding DNA: TGTGCCAGCAGTGAGCGGGGGGGGAGCACCGGGGAGCTGTTTTTT.

Note on this clone: A read error may account for a junction end that differs from germline. V gene TRBV19 combines with J gene TRBJ1-2, with unresolved D. CDR1 LNHDA and CDR2 SQIVND come from the germline V gene (reference sequence). The CDR3 is 15 amino acids. CDR3 region: CASSYPASGIYGFTF. DNA of the CDR3: TGTGCCAGTAGTTACCCGGCGAGCGGTATCTATGGCTTCACCTTC.

This chain uses TRBV27 with TRBJ2-2; TRBD1 aligns across 8 bases. CDR3 length: 15 amino acids. Germline trimming cut 4 bases from V and 6 bases from J; bases unmatched to any gene: 7. Germline CDR1 MNHEY, CDR2 SMNVEV (reference sequence). CDR3 nucleotides: TGTGCCAGCAGTTGGGCGGACAGGGTGCCCGGGGAGCTGTTTTTT. Protein product: CASSWADRVPGELFF.

V and J are TRBV5-1 and TRBJ2-2, with D perhaps matching TRBD1 (7 bases). The V end lost 9 bases, the J end lost 3 bases, and 18 bases lay between the germline ends. CDR1 SGHRS and CDR2 YFSETQ come from the germline V gene. The CDR3 has 15 amino acids. CDR3 region: CANRGPGLYTGELFF. DNA for the CDR3: TGCGCCAACAGGGGACCGGGACTTTACACCGGGGAGCTGTTTTTT.